A single sample gave rise to the 8 T cell receptor beta chains below, sequenced in a study of cytomegalovirus exposure and HLA in healthy donors. Amplification used 60 Vbeta primers and 13 Jbeta primers. The repertoire was sequenced with immunoSEQ multiplex PCR; TCRdb's copy has only in-frame clones and lacks some. The sample contains around 140,000 clones, around three quarters of which appear only once. Sequenced: PBMCs. The receptor source for this set is a middle-aged man in good health and CMV-seronegative.

This clone was seen just once. The CDR3 nucleotides are TGTGCCAGCAGCTTAGATGTAGCGGGGGGCCGACGAGAGACCCAGTACTTC. This codes for CASSLDVAGGRRETQYF. The chain links TRBV7-2 to TRBJ2-5; TRBD2 aligns across 10 bases. Germline CDR1 and CDR2: SGHTA and FQGNSA. The trim removed 1 base at V and 4 bases at J, leaving 9 bases unmatched. CDR3 length equals 17 residues. Full variable domain (missing parts from reference TRBV7-2 and TRBJ2-5): GAGVSQSPSNKVTEKGKDVELRCDPISGHTALYWYRQSLGQGLEFLIYFQGNSAPDKSGLPSDRFSAERTGGSVSTLTIQRTQQEDSAVYLCASSLDVAGGRRETQYFGPGTRLLVL.

This sequence joins TRBV5-1 and TRBJ1-2, with 7 bases lining up with TRBD1. Germline V CDR1 and CDR2: SGHRS, YFSETQ. CDR3 length: 15 amino acids. Losses at the gene ends were 0 bases for V and 4 bases for J; bases not matched to a gene: 6. As DNA, the CDR3 is TGCGCCAGCAGCTTGGAGGGGACAGACGCCTATGGCTACACCTTC. Translating gives CASSLEGTDAYGYTF.

There are a few counts of this clone. The V gene is TRBV4-3, the J gene TRBJ2-3, with TRBD2 matching 12 bases. J gave up 6 bases and V 0 bases, and 4 bases lay outside the gene matches. The CDR3 has 16 residues. Looked up from germline, CDR1 is LGHNA and CDR2 is YSLEER. The CDR3: CASSQDRTSGADTQYF. CDR3 sequence (DNA): TGCGCCAGCAGCCAAGACCGGACTAGCGGGGCCGATACGCAGTATTTT.

V is TRBV4-3 and J is TRBJ2-1, with 8 bases lining up with TRBD2. Per germline, CDR1 LGHNA and CDR2 YSLEER. With V trimmed by 0 bases and J by 8 bases, 6 bases remained unmatched. The CDR3 contains 15 residues. The CDR3 spells CASSQEGRGGDEQFF. The DNA of the CDR3 is TGCGCCAGCAGCCAAGAGGGTCGGGGGGGGGATGAGCAGTTCTTC.

The chain recombines TRBV25-1 with TRBJ2-4; 8 nucleotides align to TRBD1. CDR1 is MGHDK, CDR2 SYGVNS, per germline. With V trimmed by 6 bases and J by 3 bases, 10 bases remained unmatched. CDR3 length: 16 residues. CDR3 nucleotide sequence: TGTGCCAGCAGCCTACAGGGGGAATCGGACAAAAACATTCAGTACTTC. It is translated as CASSLQGESDKNIQYF.

This clone showed up just once. A junction end diverges from the germline sequence, so it may reflect a read error. The chain combines TRBV7-9 with TRBJ2-5; 11 positions match TRBD1. This CDR3 region has 15 residues. Germline loops: CDR1 SEHNR, CDR2 FQNEAQ (reference sequence). The CDR3 DNA sequence: TGTTCCAGCAGCTTAGACGGGACAGGGGGAGAGACCCAGTACTTC. Encoded protein: CSSSLDGTGGETQYF.

This chain joins TRBV7-9 and TRBJ1-4; D not certain. The length of the CDR3 is 13 residues. V was pared by 11 bases and J by 0 bases, with 10 bases between. Germline V CDR1 and CDR2: SEHNR, FQNEAQ (reference sequence). The CDR3 sequence is CAWRGATNEKLFF. For the CDR3, the DNA is TGTGCCTGGCGGGGTGCAACTAATGAAAAACTGTTTTTT.

This clone turned up a few times. V gene TRBV6-1 combines with J gene TRBJ1-4; D may be TRBD1 (5 bases). The germline CDR1 and CDR2 sequences are MNHNS and SASEGT. CDR3 length equals 13 residues. Trimming left V 5 bases short and J 14 bases short, with 18 bases between. The CDR3 protein is CASSNKGKGWLFF. Here the CDR3 DNA reads TGTGCCAGCAGTAACAAGGGAAAGGGGTGGCTGTTTTTT.